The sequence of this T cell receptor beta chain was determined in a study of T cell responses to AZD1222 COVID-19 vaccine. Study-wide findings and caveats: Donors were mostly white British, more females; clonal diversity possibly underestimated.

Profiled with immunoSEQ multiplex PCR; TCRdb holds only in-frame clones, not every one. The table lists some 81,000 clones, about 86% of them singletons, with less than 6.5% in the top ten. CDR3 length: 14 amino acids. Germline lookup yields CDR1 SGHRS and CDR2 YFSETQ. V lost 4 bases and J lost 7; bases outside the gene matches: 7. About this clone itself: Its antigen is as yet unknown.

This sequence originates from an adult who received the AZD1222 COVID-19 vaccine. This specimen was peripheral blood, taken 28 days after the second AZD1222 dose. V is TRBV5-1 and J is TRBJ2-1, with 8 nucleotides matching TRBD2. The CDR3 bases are TGCGCCAGCAGCCCGGGGACTAGTGGGAATGAGCAGTTCTTC. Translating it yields CASSPGTSGNEQFF. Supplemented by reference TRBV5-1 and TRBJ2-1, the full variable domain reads KAGVTQTPRYLIKTRGQQVTLSCSPISGHRSVSWYQQTPGQGLQFLFEYFSETQRNKGNFPGRFSGRQFSNSRSEMNVSTLELGDSALYLCASSPGTSGNEQFFGPGTRLTVL.